The entry that follows covers one T cell receptor beta chain sequence. Its target is not known. The sample is drawn from a study of blood T cells in healthy people across ages. General study points: Significant beta diversity loss was already apparent by age roughly 44, declining roughly linearly.

Through a sample-barcoded 5' primer and a J-beta primer mix, a second PCR was run for roughly 6 to 12 cycles. TCRdb ran MiXCR on the 5' RACE reads and lists one entry per CDR3 protein. The table records 750,000 or so distinct CDR3 sequences, around a quarter of them present only once. V shed 2 bases and J shed 5 bases, with 5 bases lying between them. The CDR3 loop spans 12 amino acids. Looked up from germline, CDR1 is MNHEY and CDR2 is SVGAGI. Separately, the same data were catalogued under a study of T cells of mothers and their children.

The chain combines TRBV6-5 with TRBJ2-3; D is unresolved. The TCR comes from a boy younger than 18 in good health. The sample consisted of blood. The CDR3 DNA is TGTGCCAGCAGTTACCAAGGAGATACGCAGTATTTT. Protein: CASSYQGDTQYF.